This T cell receptor (beta chain) was sequenced for a study of cytomegalovirus exposure and HLA in healthy donors (dated by TCRdb to the late 2010s). For the wider study: In an earlier analysis of roughly 500 of the donors, approximately 260 Gb of sequence data and some 120 million unique TCR beta sequences from roughly 180 million T cells were reported. The number of donors typed differed by locus, with roughly 620-640 for A, B, C, DRB1 and DQB1, around 520 for DQA1, 606 for DPA1, and 472 for DPB1. The study aimed to test whether signatures of past pathogen exposure could be identified by cataloging public T cell receptors. Roughly 300 gigabases of sequencing data and tens of millions of unique TCR sequences were included in an early release covering around 600 HLA-typed donors. A later genetic analysis used genome-wide SNP genotypes for about 60% of the 666 donors, treating that subset as a discovery cohort. In a later analysis, previously published TCR beta repertoires from several hundred donors were re-analyzed and high-resolution HLA genotyping was added so that TCR occurrence patterns could be studied. Of the 300 to 500 genotyped donors, more than 75% were placed in the genetic ancestry cluster associated with self-reported Caucasian donors. The later analysis used no new phenotypic data to find candidate immune exposures, relying instead on TCR beta sequences and their occurrence across donors. An earlier analysis of several hundred of the donors applied high-throughput TCR beta sequencing to assess whether each TCR beta V gene segment acted as functional or pseudogenic. Donor age, sex, ethnicity and CMV serostatus were compiled together with the repertoire data. HLA typing covered class I and class II loci at four-digit resolution. Using immunosequencing, the study profiled T cell repertoires from about 650 subjects and related those repertoires to cytomegalovirus serostatus. In addition to the first cohort of approximately 670 subjects, a separate validation cohort of under 150 different subjects was used. Roughly five DR-DQ haplotypes were handled as single units for association and clustering, since linkage in the cohort was strong. Every repertoire in the discovery cohort had been generated on one and the same sequencing platform. High-throughput TCR immunosequencing, statistical association of individual TCRs with disease status, and machine learning were combined to predict cytomegalovirus infection status. Among around 400 genotyped donors of the cohort, an average of roughly 230,000 unique TCR beta nucleotide sequences was sequenced per donor, of which about 18% were non-productive. Study-wide conclusions, independent of this receptor: A total of 150 to 200 TCR beta chains were listed by the study as associated with cytomegalovirus. Most TCR sequences were observed very rarely across donors, whereas some public TCRs were present in many individuals. Because HLA typing was missing for some donors at each locus, association tests included only the typed subset. This cohort had only TCR beta chains sequenced, and the lack of alpha or paired-chain data limited which features could be detected. According to a later genetic analysis, donors in an Asian-associated ancestry cluster had fewer N-insertions in productive TCRs than the roughly 660-donor mean. Strong co-occurrence of HLA alleles, especially DR and DQ, made assigning TCR associations to individual alleles difficult. According to the authors, the approach could potentially be generalized to other disease states and immunological phenotypes. According to a later analysis, TCR association rates differed among HLA loci, with DRB1 alleles showing the most associated TCRs and HLA-C alleles showing the fewest. The classifier was reported to diagnose cytomegalovirus status with high specificity and sensitivity in both the original and validation cohorts. A later analysis found that most CMV-associated TCR beta chains appeared HLA-restricted, with HLA associations seemingly driven largely by CMV exposure. A later genetic analysis associated a missense DCLRE1C variant with V-gene and J-gene trimming of TCR beta chains, and an independent cohort replicated the association. According to a later analysis, parvovirus B19, influenza, CMV and Epstein-Barr virus appeared linked to several top co-occurrence clusters. Linkage disequilibrium might explain the correlated functional status among segregating V segments, but an unknown experimental factor could not be excluded. For the cohort, immune exposure information was limited to CMV serostatus. A later analysis found that HLA-associated TCR beta chains were more clonally expanded and had lower generation probabilities than equally common non-associated chains. Because the 87-base-pair reads could not distinguish some IMGT-functional V segments, including TRBV6-2 and TRBV6-3, those segments were excluded. A group of highly shared sequence variants was considered likely to be a technical artifact of the sequencing pipeline. Some 15 rarely observed V segments, including chromosome 9 orphons, were excluded from the earlier analysis of approximately 500 of the donors because counts were too low. A further reported finding was that TCR beta sequences accurately predicted the HLA-A and HLA-B alleles for most subjects in the first cohort. In an earlier analysis of approximately 590 of the donors, most TCR beta V segments were observed in productive rearrangements about 90% or about 30% of the time, broadly matching IMGT annotations. The presence/absence analyses assumed that sequencing depth was roughly uniform across donors, and that assumption may not be true. A few of the identified cytomegalovirus-associated TCR beta chains were confirmed in vitro to be specific for cytomegalovirus antigens. A later analysis associated about 17,000 TCR beta sequences with specific HLA alleles at a false discovery rate of 0.05.

Notes on this clone: The clone's antigen remains unknown. No much larger clone is present one base from it, and per-base qualities are unavailable.

Based on the germline V gene, the CDR1 and CDR2 sequences are SGHVS and FQNEAQ. The junction carries 4 bases between V and J, which are trimmed by 1 base and 2 bases respectively. Including cysteine and phenylalanine, the CDR3 has 13 amino acids. Kept here is only the CDR3 DNA, which spans 39 bases and is read in frame from base 1. Preparation of the library involved the immunoSEQ multiplex PCR assay. A mixture of 60 forward primers for TCR Vbeta segments and 13 reverse primers for TCR Jbeta segments was used in the multiplex PCR. The CDR3 region of rearranged TCR beta genes was amplified from genomic DNA by a multiplex PCR assay. Amplified TCR beta libraries were sequenced as 87-base-pair reads on the Illumina HiSeq System. From the authors' description of their analysis: A later analysis tallied 70 million to 100 million unique TCR beta chains across the 610 or so repertoires, and about 12 million of those chains were shared by two or more donors. To remove PCR and sequencing errors, raw reads were error-corrected and collapsed into unique sequences using a nearest-neighbor algorithm that merged closely related sequences. To assign V, D and J gene segments, CDR3 sequences were aligned to IMGT reference sequences. For a sequence to be retained, at least a six-nucleotide match to both a V gene segment and a J gene segment was required. A rearrangement was called productive if the CDR3 had no stop codons and remained in frame with V and J, and every other rearrangement was called non-productive. CDR3 was defined by IMGT convention, running from the second conserved V-encoded cysteine to the conserved J-encoded phenylalanine. Sequences without an unambiguous match to a single V gene segment were excluded from the earlier analysis of a few hundred of the donors. In an earlier analysis of approximately 550 of the donors, V segments were called functional above 56.7% productive rearrangements and were called segregating when the between-donor standard deviation exceeded 5%. To diagnose cytomegalovirus status from the catalog of TCR beta chain sequences, a statistical classification framework was built. V and J gene assignment, in a later analysis, came from comparing TCR nucleotide sequences with IMGT/GENE-DB human TR gene sequences. A later analysis assigned CDR3 sequences and most-parsimonious VDJ recombination scenarios with the TCRdist pipeline. In a later analysis, every TCR beta chain was defined by the combination of its CDR3 amino acid sequence and its V-gene family, and reads without a unique V-gene family were dropped. As a way to deal with suspected cross-contamination and a sequencing artifact, a later analysis dropped hundreds of nucleotide sequences that were highly shared and had low generation probability. In a later analysis, a clonal expansion index for each public chain was calculated from normalized within-repertoire ranks of inferred template counts. In a later analysis, generation probabilities were computed with a VDJ recombination model fitted to out-of-frame rearrangements, and the resulting probabilities were checked against IGoR. In a later analysis, TCR-TCR, TCR-HLA and TCR-CMV co-occurrence was scored with hypergeometric tests, and a repertoire-size bias correction was applied to TCR pairs. False discovery rates were estimated in a later analysis by permuting HLA or CMV assignments 20 times. A later analysis grouped co-occurring TCRs with DBSCAN, adding TCRdist sequence similarity when clustering within HLA-allele-positive subsets. Co-occurrence clustering excluded repertoires with fewer than 30,000 or more than 120,000 public chains, plus five with anomalous nucleotide sharing. TCRdb obtained this table from immuneACCESS and retained in-frame rearrangements with V and J assigned. These tables miss some clones; where compared with another copy, unresolved V genes account for less than half of the shortfall, and the remainder is unexplained. The V and J calls and clone size are taken from that table; D and trimming were inferred from the DNA. The table for this sample lists some 130,000 clones; roughly 80% of them were counted only once. The ten most abundant clones make up approximately 1.5% of the sample.

The cohort comprised some 700 healthy bone marrow donors. Cohort members were all nominally healthy when sampled, although unrecorded immune exposures were likely present. The donor was CMV seronegative and was included in the group of around 320 seronegative cohort members. A peripheral blood sample was collected from each donor, and TCR beta sequencing was performed on peripheral blood mononuclear cells. Genomic DNA extraction from the blood cell samples was performed with the Qiagen DNeasy Blood Extraction Kit. This receptor was identified in a female donor in good health and CMV-seronegative. The specimen was PBMCs. The V and J segments used are TRBV7-8 and TRBJ2-3; the D gene is not confidently resolved. The nucleotides are TGTGCCAGCAGCTTAGGAGTCACAGATACGCAGTATTTT. This yields the protein CASSLGVTDTQYF.